This TCR beta chain was captured in a study of T cell responses to AZD1222 COVID-19 vaccine. Libraries were prepared by immunoSEQ multiplex PCR; TCRdb keeps only in-frame clonotypes and omits some of them. The sample shows 110,000 to 150,000 clones, roughly nine tenths of them seen only once. Remarks on this clone: Its antigen is currently unknown.

Notes on the study in general: Sampling captured repertoires only after the peak T cell response. Seropositive at baseline were only six or seven AZD1222 recipients. Nearly half of spike-specific TCRs reportedly go after variant regions that carry no mutations.

The sample in question was peripheral blood, obtained on day 0 of AZD1222 vaccination. This TCR derives from an adult in good health.

This CDR3 is CASSQATNSPLHF. As DNA, the CDR3 is TGTGCCAGCAGCCAGGCCACGAATTCACCCCTCCACTTT. This chain links TRBV4-2 with TRBJ1-6; D unclear. Germline values: CDR1 LGHNA, CDR2 YNFKEQ. Trimming took off 3 bases at V and 7 bases at J, with 7 bases between the two ends. This CDR3 is built from 13 residues.